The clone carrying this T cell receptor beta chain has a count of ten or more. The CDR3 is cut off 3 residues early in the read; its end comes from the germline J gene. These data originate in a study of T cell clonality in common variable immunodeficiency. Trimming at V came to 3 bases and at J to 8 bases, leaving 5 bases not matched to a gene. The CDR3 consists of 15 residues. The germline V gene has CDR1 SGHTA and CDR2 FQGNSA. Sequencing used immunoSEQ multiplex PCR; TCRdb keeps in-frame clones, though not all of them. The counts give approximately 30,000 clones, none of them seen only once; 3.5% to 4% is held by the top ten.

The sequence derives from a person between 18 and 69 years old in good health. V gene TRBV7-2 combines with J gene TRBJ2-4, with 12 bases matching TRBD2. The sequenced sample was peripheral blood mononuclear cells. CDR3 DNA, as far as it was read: TGTGCCAGCAGCTTGACTAGCGGGGGTAGAGACATT. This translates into CASSLTSGGRDI. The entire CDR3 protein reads CASSLTSGGRDIQYF.